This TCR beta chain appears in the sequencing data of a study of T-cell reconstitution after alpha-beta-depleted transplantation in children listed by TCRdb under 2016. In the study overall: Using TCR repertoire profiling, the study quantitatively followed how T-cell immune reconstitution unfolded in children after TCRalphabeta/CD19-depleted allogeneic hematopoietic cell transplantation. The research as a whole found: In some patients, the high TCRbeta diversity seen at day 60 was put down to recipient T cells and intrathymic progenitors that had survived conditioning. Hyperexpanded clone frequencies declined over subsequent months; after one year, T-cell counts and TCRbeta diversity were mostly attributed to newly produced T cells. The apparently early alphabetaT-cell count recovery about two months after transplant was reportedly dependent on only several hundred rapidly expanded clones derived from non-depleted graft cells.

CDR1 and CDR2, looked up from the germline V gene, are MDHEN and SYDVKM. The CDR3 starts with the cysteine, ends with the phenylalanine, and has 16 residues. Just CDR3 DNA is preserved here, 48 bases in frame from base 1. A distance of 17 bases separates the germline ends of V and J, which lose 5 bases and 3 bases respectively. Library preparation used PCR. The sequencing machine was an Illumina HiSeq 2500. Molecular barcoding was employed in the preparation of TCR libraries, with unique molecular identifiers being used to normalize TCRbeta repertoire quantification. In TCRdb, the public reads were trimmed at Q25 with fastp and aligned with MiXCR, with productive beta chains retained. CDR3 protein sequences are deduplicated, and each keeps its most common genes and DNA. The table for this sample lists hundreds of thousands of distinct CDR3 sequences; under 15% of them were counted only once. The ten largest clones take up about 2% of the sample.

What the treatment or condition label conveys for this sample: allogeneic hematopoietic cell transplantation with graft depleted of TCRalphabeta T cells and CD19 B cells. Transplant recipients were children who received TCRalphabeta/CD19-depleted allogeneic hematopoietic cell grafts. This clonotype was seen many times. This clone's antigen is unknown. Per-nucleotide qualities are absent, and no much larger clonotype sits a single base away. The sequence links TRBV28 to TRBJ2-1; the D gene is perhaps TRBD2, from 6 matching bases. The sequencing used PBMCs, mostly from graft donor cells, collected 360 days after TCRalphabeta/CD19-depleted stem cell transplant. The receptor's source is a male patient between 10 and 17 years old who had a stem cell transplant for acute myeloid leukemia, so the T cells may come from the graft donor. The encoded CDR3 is CASSRPGTGYYNEQFF. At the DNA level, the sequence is TGTGCCAGCAGTCGGCCCGGGACTGGGTACTACAATGAGCAGTTCTTC. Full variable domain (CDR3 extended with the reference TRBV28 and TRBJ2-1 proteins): DVKVTQSSRYLVKRTGEKVFLECVQDMDHENMFWYRQDPGLGLRLIYFSYDVKMKEKGDIPEGYSVSREKKERFSLILESASTNQTSMYLCASSRPGTGYYNEQFFGPGTRLTVL.